This T cell receptor (beta chain) derives from a study of T cell responses to AZD1222 COVID-19 vaccine. The CDR3 spans 13 residues. From germline, CDR1 is MNHEY and CDR2 SMNVEV (reference sequence). The V end was cut by 4 bases, the J end by 4 bases, with 10 bases between. General study points: Increased Spike-specific TCR breadth and depth were observed after two AZD1222 doses. Researchers report vaccine-associated CD4 TCRs spanning spike, with dominance at 160-218 and 743-854.

Data came from immunoSEQ multiplex PCR; TCRdb stores just in-frame clones and leaves some out. The sample yields some 110,000 clones, 80% to 90% seen once. Comment on this clone: Antigen unknown.

This specimen consisted of peripheral blood, obtained on day 0 of MenACWY control vaccination. This clonotype was sampled from an adult in good health. The chain couples TRBV27 to TRBJ1-2; no clear D gene. CDR3 sequence reads: CASSWRVGYGYTF. For the CDR3, the DNA is TGTGCCAGCAGTTGGAGGGTGGGCTATGGCTACACCTTC.